The 22 T cell receptor beta chains in this list originate from one sample, sequenced in a study of blood T cell repertoires in COVID-19. Produced via immunoSEQ multiplex PCR; TCRdb's table is partial and in-frame only. The sample has about 270,000 clones, about 88% seen once. Material: PBMCs or T cells enriched from blood (not recorded which). Source of these receptors: a woman aged 45-65 years who had recovered from COVID-19.

This clone was seen just once. The chain carries TRBV19 and TRBJ1-5, with D perhaps TRBD1 (5 bases). This CDR3 contains 15 residues. From germline, CDR1 is LNHDA and CDR2 SQIVND (reference sequence). V lost 3 bases and J lost 6, with 15 bases in between. CDR3 protein: CASSMGRGGSQPQHF. The CDR3 DNA reads as TGTGCCAGTAGTATGGGACGGGGCGGGAGTCAGCCCCAGCATTTT.

The chain carries TRBV24-1 and TRBJ2-1, with 10 bases lining up with TRBD2. V trimming: 5 bases; J trimming: 7 bases; junction bases outside the gene matches: 10. Germline loops: CDR1 KGHDR, CDR2 SFDVKD. There are 16 residues in the CDR3. CDR3 DNA: TGTGCCACCAGTGCAAAAAGACTAGCGGGCCCGAATGAGCAGTTCTTC. Amino acids: CATSAKRLAGPNEQFF.

The chain joins TRBV28 to TRBJ2-7; 7 bases agree with TRBD1. From germline, CDR1 is MDHEN and CDR2 SYDVKM. This CDR3 spans 13 amino acids. V lost 8 bases to trimming and J lost 4 bases; unmatched junction nucleotides: 8. The CDR3 sequence is CASGDRVRYEQYF. The CDR3, as DNA: TGTGCCAGCGGAGACAGGGTAAGGTACGAGCAGTACTTC.

This sequence joins TRBV27 and TRBJ2-1; D perhaps matches TRBD2 (9 bases). Between the trimmed V and J ends, which lost 6 bases and 4 bases, there was a span of 16 bases. There are 15 residues in the CDR3. CDR1 and CDR2 from the germline V gene are MNHEY and SMNVEV (reference sequence). This CDR3 reads CASSRGLAGYNEQFF. The CDR3 DNA sequence: TGTGCCAGCAGCAGGGGGCTAGCGGGGTACAATGAGCAGTTCTTC.

A remark on this clone: Other DNA sequences within the sample encode an identical CDR3. The genes are TRBV27 and TRBJ1-2, with no clear D. V was trimmed by 4 bases and J by 6 bases, leaving 9 bases between them. The CDR3 loop spans 12 amino acids. Germline CDR1 is MNHEY and CDR2 is SMNVEV (reference sequence). CDR3 DNA: TGTGCCAGCAGTTCCCCCGGGGATGGCTACACCTTC. Its protein product is CASSSPGDGYTF.

The V gene is TRBV28, the J gene TRBJ2-7; 9 bases match TRBD1. The trim removed 2 bases at V and 0 bases at J, leaving 2 bases unmatched. Per the germline V gene, CDR1 is MDHEN and CDR2 is SYDVKM. The CDR3 has 15 residues. The DNA of the CDR3 is TGTGCCAGCAGTTTAGTGGGACAGGGCTCCTACGAGCAGTACTTC. Protein sequence: CASSLVGQGSYEQYF.

J is TRBJ1-5 and V is TRBV28; a weak D match, TRBD1 (5 bases). In germline, CDR1 is MDHEN, CDR2 SYDVKM. Trimming pared 6 bases from V and 2 bases from J, leaving 14 bases between. The CDR3 runs to 15 residues. Written as DNA, the CDR3 is TGTGCCAGCAGCACGCAGGGCTGGGGCAATCAGCCCCAGCATTTT. Residues: CASSTQGWGNQPQHF.

The chain joins TRBV12-2 to TRBJ2-3; TRBD1 reflects the table's D call only, with no check against the DNA. TRBV12-2 is marked as a pseudogene. The CDR3 is made up of 15 amino acids. CDR3 in DNA: TGTGCAAGTCGAGAGAAGGACAAAAGCACAGATACGCAGTATTTT. Encoded protein: CASREKDKSTDTQYF.

Only one count was recorded for this clone. J is TRBJ2-7 and V is TRBV5-1; 8 bases match TRBD2. CDR3 length equals 17 residues. The J segment lost 5 bases and the V segment lost 0 bases, leaving 13 bases of the junction unmatched. The germline gives CDR1 SGHRS, CDR2 YFSETQ. The chain's CDR3 is CASSLVGTGTSDHEQYF. CDR3 coding DNA: TGCGCCAGCAGCTTGGTTGGGACCGGGACTAGTGACCACGAGCAGTACTTC. The complete variable domain, with remaining parts taken from reference TRBV5-1 and TRBJ2-7, reads KAGVTQTPRYLIKTRGQQVTLSCSPISGHRSVSWYQQTPGQGLQFLFEYFSETQRNKGNFPGRFSGRQFSNSRSEMNVSTLELGDSALYLCASSLVGTGTSDHEQYFGPGTRLTVT.

The chain carries TRBV27 and TRBJ2-1; D may be TRBD2 (5 bases). The CDR3 loop spans 15 amino acids. Germline V gene sequence: CDR1 MNHEY, CDR2 SMNVEV (reference sequence). Deletions cut 4 bases from V and 0 bases from J, with 10 bases between. The CDR3 DNA is TGTGCCAGCAGTTCGAGCGGAAGCTCCTACAATGAGCAGTTCTTC. This gives the protein CASSSSGSSYNEQFF.

The CDR3 sequence: CASSPSGGSYNSPLHF. CDR3 bases: TGTGCCAGCTCACCATCGGGGGGATCCTATAATTCACCCCTCCACTTT. J is TRBJ1-6 and V is TRBV18, with a possible D match to TRBD1 (5 bases). Germline assignment: CDR1 KGHSH and CDR2 LQKENI. The V end was cut by 2 bases, the J end by 1 base, with 9 bases between. CDR3 length: 16 residues. Full variable domain (rest looked up from reference TRBV18 and TRBJ1-6): NAGVMQNPRHLVRRRGQEARLRCSPMKGHSHVYWYRQLPEEGLKFMVYLQKENIIDESGMPKERFSAEFPKEGPSILRIQQVVRGDSAAYFCASSPSGGSYNSPLHFGNGTRLTVT.

V gene TRBV7-2 combines with J gene TRBJ2-7, with 10 bases matching TRBD2. Germline lookup yields CDR1 SGHTA and CDR2 FQGNSA. The CDR3 runs 18 residues. The V gene end was trimmed by 1 base and the J gene end by 4 bases; junction bases not matched to a gene: 13. CDR3 sequence: CASSLETSSGSFLYEQYF. The CDR3 DNA follows: TGTGCCAGCAGCTTAGAAACCTCTAGCGGGAGCTTCTTATACGAGCAGTACTTC. Supplemented by reference TRBV7-2 and TRBJ2-7, the full variable domain reads GAGVSQSPSNKVTEKGKDVELRCDPISGHTALYWYRQSLGQGLEFLIYFQGNSAPDKSGLPSDRFSAERTGGSVSTLTIQRTQQEDSAVYLCASSLETSSGSFLYEQYFGPGTRLTVT.

The rearrangement links TRBV5-5 to TRBJ2-2, with D tentatively TRBD1 (6 bases). Looked up from germline, CDR1 is SGHKS and CDR2 is YYEKEE (reference sequence). Trimming pared 1 base from V and 0 bases from J, leaving 13 bases between. The CDR3 consists of 17 residues. CDR3 in amino acids: CASSLKAGTSNTGELFF. For the CDR3, the DNA is TGTGCCAGCAGCTTGAAGGCTGGGACATCGAACACCGGGGAGCTGTTTTTT. Drawing the rest from reference TRBV5-5 and TRBJ2-2, the complete variable domain is DAGVTQSPTHLIKTRGQQVTLRCSPISGHKSVSWYQQVLGQGPQFIFQYYEKEERGRGNFPDRFSARQFPNYSSELNVNALLLGDSALYLCASSLKAGTSNTGELFFGEGSRLTVL.

The rearrangement joins TRBV2 to TRBJ1-2; 7 bases agree with TRBD1. V shed 6 bases, J shed 4 bases, and the junction held 5 bases outside the gene matches. Germline V gives CDR1 SNHLY, CDR2 FYNNEI. CDR3 length equals 13 residues. CDR3 in amino acids: CASRGQSLYGYTF. The CDR3 DNA sequence: TGTGCCAGCAGGGGACAGTCGCTCTATGGCTACACCTTC.

This clone was found once. The rearrangement uses TRBV27 and TRBJ1-5, with TRBD1 as a possible D gene (5 bases). This CDR3 spans 16 amino acids. V lost 4 bases, J lost 9 bases, and 22 bases lay in between. Germline V gives CDR1 MNHEY, CDR2 SMNVEV (reference sequence). The CDR3 nucleotides are TGTGCCAGCAGTTCCACCCTGGCGGGGGGGTTAGGGCCCCAGCATTTT. Translating gives CASSSTLAGGLGPQHF.

The chain has TRBV27 and TRBJ2-1, with 13 bases that match TRBD2. Germline CDR1 MNHEY, CDR2 SMNVEV (reference sequence). The CDR3 runs 15 residues. V dropped 6 bases and J dropped 10; count of bases not matched to a gene: 9. CDR3 nucleotide sequence: TGTGCCAGCAGCCGGACTAGCGGGAGAGCCTGGGAGCAGTTCTTC. This codes for CASSRTSGRAWEQFF.

The V and J genes are TRBV7-2 and TRBJ2-3; D is perhaps TRBD2 (6 bases). This CDR3 is 15 amino acids long. Trimming cost V 5 bases and J 2 bases, with 14 bases left between them. CDR1 and CDR2 (germline): SGHTA, FQGNSA. The DNA for the CDR3 is TGTGCCAGCAGCCCGTTGCGGGACCACACAGATACGCAGTATTTT. Its translation: CASSPLRDHTDTQYF.

The V call is TRBV6-2 or TRBV6-3, the J call TRBJ2-7, with 10 bases that match TRBD1. This CDR3 is 13 amino acids long. CDR1 is MNHEY and CDR2 is SVGEGT in the germline V gene. V lost 6 bases and J lost 7; bases outside the gene matches: 6. The CDR3 sequence: CASSQGTGAEQYF. The CDR3 region has the DNA TGTGCCAGCAGCCAGGGGACAGGGGCTGAGCAGTACTTC.

V gene TRBV7-2 combines with J gene TRBJ2-1; D remains unclear. This CDR3 has 13 residues. CDR1 is SGHTA and CDR2 is FQGNSA in the germline V gene. With 1 base removed from V and 6 bases from J, the gap between germline ends came to 7 bases. The CDR3 sequence: CASSLEYGNEQFF. CDR3 DNA: TGTGCCAGCAGCTTAGAGTACGGCAATGAGCAGTTCTTC.

The chain uses TRBV10-3 and TRBJ2-3, with 10 bases identical to TRBD2. The V gene's germline CDR1 is ENHRY and CDR2 SYGVKD. The CDR3 length is 18 residues. V lost 4 bases, J lost 5 bases, and 15 bases stayed unmatched. The DNA of the CDR3 is TGTGCCATCAGTGCTAACCCGTCGTTAGCGGGAGGAGAAGATACGCAGTATTTT. Translation: CAISANPSLAGGEDTQYF.

This chain connects TRBV7-9 to TRBJ2-6; the D is unclear. The V and J ends lost 7 bases and 1 base respectively, with 11 bases between them. Germline loops: CDR1 SEHNR, CDR2 FQNEAQ (reference sequence). This CDR3 comprises 15 residues. CDR3 in DNA: TGTGCCAGCACCCGTTGGCTGTCTGGGGCCAACGTCCTGACTTTC. This codes for CASTRWLSGANVLTF.

The CDR3 protein is CASSPLDRGSYEQYF. CDR3 DNA sequence: TGCGCCAGCAGCCCCCTGGACAGGGGCTCCTACGAGCAGTACTTC. The chain links TRBV5-1 to TRBJ2-7; 9 positions match TRBD1. This CDR3 region has 15 residues. In germline, CDR1 is SGHRS, CDR2 YFSETQ. With 4 bases clipped from V and 0 bases from J, the junction kept 5 bases outside the gene matches.